This TCR beta chain emerged from a study of T cells in women clearing cervical HPV infection. Assay: immunoSEQ multiplex PCR; the TCRdb copy retains only in-frame clones and omits some. The repertoire table contains roughly 42,000 clones. Sequenced: blood buffy coat. This clonotype was sampled from a woman between 18 and 75 years old with a cervical HPV16 infection that either progressed to CIN3+ or cleared (not recorded which).

This chain's CDR3 is CASSRSGGATDTQYF. The CDR3 DNA, read in part, is TGTGCCAGCAGCAGAAGCGGGGGGGCAACAGATACG. The chain combines TRBV5-4 with TRBJ2-3; 10 nucleotides match TRBD2. The read falls 3 residues short of the CDR3 end, and the missing part is taken from the germline J gene. This CDR3 is built from 15 residues. J gave up 3 bases and V 4 bases, and 5 bases lay outside the gene matches. Germline assignment: CDR1 SGHNT and CDR2 YYREEE (reference sequence).